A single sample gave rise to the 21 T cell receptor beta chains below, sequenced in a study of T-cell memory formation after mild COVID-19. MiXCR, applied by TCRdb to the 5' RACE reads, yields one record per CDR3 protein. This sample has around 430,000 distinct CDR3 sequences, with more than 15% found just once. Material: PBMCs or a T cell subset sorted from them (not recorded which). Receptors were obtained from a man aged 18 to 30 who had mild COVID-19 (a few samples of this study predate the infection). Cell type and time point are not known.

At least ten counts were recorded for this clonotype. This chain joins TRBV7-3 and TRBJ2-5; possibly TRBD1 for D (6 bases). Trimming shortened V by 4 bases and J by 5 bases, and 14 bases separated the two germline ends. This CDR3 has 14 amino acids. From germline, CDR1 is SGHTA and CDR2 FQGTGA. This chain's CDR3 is CASSSTGMRETQYF. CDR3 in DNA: TGTGCCAGCAGCTCTACAGGGATGAGGGAGACCCAGTACTTC.

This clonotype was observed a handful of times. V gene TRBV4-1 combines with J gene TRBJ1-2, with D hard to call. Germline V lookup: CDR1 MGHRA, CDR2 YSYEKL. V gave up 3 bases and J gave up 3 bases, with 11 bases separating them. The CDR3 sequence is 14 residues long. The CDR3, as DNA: TGCGCCAGCAGCCACGCGGACGCCGACTATGGCTACACCTTC. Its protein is CASSHADADYGYTF.

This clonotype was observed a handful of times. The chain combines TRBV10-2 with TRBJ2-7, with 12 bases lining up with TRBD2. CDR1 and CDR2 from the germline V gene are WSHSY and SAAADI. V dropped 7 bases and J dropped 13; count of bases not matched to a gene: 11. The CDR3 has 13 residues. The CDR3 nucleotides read TGCGCCAGCACTGCGACTAGCGGGGGAACTGGTTACTTC. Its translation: CASTATSGGTGYF.

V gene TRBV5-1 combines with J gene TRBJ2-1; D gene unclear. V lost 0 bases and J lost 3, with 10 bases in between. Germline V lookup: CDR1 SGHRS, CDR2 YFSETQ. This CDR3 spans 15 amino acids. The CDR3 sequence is CASSLARTDYNEQFF. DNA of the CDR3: TGCGCCAGCAGCTTGGCCCGAACAGACTACAATGAGCAGTTCTTC.

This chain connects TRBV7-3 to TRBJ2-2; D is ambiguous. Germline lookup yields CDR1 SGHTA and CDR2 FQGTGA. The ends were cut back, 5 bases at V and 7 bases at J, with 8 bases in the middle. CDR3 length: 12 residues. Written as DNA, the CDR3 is TGTGCCAGCAGCCTTAAGCTCGGGGAGCTGTTTTTT. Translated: CASSLKLGELFF.

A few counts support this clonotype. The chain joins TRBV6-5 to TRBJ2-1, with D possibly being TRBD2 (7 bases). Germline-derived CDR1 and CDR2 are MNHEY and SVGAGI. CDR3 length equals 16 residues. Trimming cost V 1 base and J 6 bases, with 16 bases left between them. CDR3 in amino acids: CASSYYLGGAGNEQFF. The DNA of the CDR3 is TGTGCCAGCAGTTACTATTTGGGGGGGGCCGGCAATGAGCAGTTCTTC.

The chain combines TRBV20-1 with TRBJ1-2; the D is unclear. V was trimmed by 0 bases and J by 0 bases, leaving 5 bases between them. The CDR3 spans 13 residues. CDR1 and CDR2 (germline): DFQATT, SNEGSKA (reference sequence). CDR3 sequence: CSARETTNYGYTF. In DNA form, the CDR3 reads TGCAGTGCTAGAGAGACGACTAACTATGGCTACACCTTC.

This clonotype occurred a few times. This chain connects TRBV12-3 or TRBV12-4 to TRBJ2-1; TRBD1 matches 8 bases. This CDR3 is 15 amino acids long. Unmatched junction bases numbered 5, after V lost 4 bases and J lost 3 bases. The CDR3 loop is CASSSRTGIYNEQFF. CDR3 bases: TGTGCCAGCAGTTCCCGGACAGGGATCTACAATGAGCAGTTCTTC.

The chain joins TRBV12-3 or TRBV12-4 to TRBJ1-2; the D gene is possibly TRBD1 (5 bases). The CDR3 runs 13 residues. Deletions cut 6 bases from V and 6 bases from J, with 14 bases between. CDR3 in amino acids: CASSRPRGDGYTF. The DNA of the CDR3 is TGTGCCAGCAGCCGACCTCGGGGGGATGGCTACACCTTC.

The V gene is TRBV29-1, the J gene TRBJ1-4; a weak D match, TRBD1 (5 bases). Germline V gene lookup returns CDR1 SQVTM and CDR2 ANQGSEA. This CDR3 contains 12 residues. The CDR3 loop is CSATGGDEKLFF. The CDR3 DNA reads TGCAGTGCAACGGGGGGAGATGAAAAACTGTTTTTT.

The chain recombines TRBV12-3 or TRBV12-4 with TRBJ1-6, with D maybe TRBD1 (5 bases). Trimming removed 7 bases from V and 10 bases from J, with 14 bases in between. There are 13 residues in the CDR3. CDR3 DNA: TGTGCCAGCACAGAGAGGGGAGGCTCACCCCTCCACTTT. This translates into CASTERGGSPLHF.

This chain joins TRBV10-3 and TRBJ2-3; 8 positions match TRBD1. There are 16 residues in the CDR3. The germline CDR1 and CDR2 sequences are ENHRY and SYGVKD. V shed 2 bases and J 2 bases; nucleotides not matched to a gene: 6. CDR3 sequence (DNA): TGTGCCATCAGTGAGGGACAGGGAGAGAACACAGATACGCAGTATTTT. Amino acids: CAISEGQGENTDTQYF.

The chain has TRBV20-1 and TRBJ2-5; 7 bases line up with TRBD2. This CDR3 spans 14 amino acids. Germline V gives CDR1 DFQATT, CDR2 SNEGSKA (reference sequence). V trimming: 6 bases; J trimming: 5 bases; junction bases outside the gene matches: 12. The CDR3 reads CSALTSVGWETQYF. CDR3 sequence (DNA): TGCAGTGCGCTTACTAGCGTGGGGTGGGAGACCCAGTACTTC.

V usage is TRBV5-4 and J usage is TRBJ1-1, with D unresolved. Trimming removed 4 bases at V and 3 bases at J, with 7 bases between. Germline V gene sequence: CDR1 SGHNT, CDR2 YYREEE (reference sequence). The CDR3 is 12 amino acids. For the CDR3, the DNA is TGTGCCAGCAGCGTTGGGTACACTGAAGCTTTCTTT. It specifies CASSVGYTEAFF.

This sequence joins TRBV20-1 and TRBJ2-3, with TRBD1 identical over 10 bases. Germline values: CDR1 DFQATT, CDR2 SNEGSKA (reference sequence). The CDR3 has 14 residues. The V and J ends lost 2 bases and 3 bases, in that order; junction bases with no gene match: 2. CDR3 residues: CSARPGQGTDTQYF. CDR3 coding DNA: TGCAGTGCTAGACCGGGACAGGGGACAGATACGCAGTATTTT.

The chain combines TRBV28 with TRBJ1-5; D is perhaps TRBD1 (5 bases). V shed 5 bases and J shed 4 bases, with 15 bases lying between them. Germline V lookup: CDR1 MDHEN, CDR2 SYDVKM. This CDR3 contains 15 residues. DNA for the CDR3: TGTGCCAGCAGTCCCTCGGAGGGGATGAATCAGCCCCAGCATTTT. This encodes CASSPSEGMNQPQHF.

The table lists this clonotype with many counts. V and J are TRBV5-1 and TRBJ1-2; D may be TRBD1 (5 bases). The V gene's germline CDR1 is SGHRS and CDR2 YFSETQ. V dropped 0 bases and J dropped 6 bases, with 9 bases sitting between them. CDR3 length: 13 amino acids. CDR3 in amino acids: CASSLDQGHGYTF. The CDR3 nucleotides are TGCGCCAGCAGCTTGGACCAGGGTCATGGCTACACCTTC.

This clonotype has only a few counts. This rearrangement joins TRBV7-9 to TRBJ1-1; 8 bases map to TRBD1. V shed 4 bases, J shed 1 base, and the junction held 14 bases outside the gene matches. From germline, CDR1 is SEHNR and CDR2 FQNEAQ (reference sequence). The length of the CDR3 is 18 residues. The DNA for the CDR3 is TGTGCCAGCAGCTACCCGGGAGGACAGGGAGGGGGGAACACTGAAGCTTTCTTT. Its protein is CASSYPGGQGGGNTEAFF.

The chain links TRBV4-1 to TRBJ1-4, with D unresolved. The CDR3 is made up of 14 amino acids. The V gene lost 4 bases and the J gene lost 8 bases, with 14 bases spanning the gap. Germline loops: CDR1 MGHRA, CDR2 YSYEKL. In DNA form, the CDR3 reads TGCGCCAGCAGCCCTATCTGGACGGAAGAAAAACTGTTTTTT. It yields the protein CASSPIWTEEKLFF.

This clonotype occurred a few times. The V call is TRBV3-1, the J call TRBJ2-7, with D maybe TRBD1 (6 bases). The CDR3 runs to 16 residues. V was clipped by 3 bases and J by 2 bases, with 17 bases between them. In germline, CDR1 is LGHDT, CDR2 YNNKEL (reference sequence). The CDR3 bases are TGTGCCAGCAGCCATCTACGACAGGTCATTACCTACGAGCAGTACGTC. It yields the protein CASSHLRQVITYEQYV.

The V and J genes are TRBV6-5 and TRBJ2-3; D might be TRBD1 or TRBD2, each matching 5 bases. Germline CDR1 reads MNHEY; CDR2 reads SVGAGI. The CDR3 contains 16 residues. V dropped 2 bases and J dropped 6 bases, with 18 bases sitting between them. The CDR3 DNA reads TGTGCCAGCAGTTACGGGACGACACACAAGGTGGATACGCAGTATTTT. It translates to CASSYGTTHKVDTQYF.